The 5 T cell receptor beta chains listed next were all sequenced from one sample in a study of early T cells in non-severe SARS-CoV-2 infection. TCRdb re-called the 5' RACE reads with MiXCR, one entry per CDR3 protein. Among 53,000 or so distinct CDR3 sequences, around 12% were seen once, and the ten largest hold about 2.7%. The sequenced sample was whole blood, obtained at baseline. These receptors were obtained from an adult who was a healthcare worker with PCR-confirmed SARS-CoV-2 infection or an uninfected control (not recorded which).

This clonotype was detected only a few times. This rearrangement joins TRBV7-2 to TRBJ1-4; D possibly corresponds to TRBD1 (6 bases). This CDR3 spans 14 amino acids. Germline V gene sequence: CDR1 SGHTA, CDR2 FQGNSA. V lost 7 bases and J 3 bases, leaving 12 bases between the germline ends. In DNA form, the CDR3 reads TGTGCCAGCACAGCGGACAGTTCTAATGAAAAACTGTTTTTT. Translating gives CASTADSSNEKLFF.

This clonotype showed up many times. The CDR3 DNA is TGTGCCAGCGGCTCCCGGACTCTCGAGCAGTACTTC. It yields the protein CASGSRTLEQYF. The rearrangement joins TRBV6-2 or TRBV6-3 to TRBJ2-7; tentative D call: TRBD2 (5 bases). V lost 8 bases to trimming and J lost 6 bases, with 14 bases between them. Looked up from germline, CDR1 is MNHEY and CDR2 is SVGEGT. The CDR3 runs 12 residues.

This chain joins TRBV12-3 or TRBV12-4 and TRBJ2-7, with D maybe TRBD1 (6 bases). The CDR3 has 12 amino acids. The ends were cut back, 5 bases at V and 7 bases at J, with 12 bases in the middle. The CDR3 loop is CASSLTGPEQYF. For the CDR3, the DNA is TGTGCCAGCAGTCTCACAGGGCCTGAGCAGTACTTC.

The chain recombines TRBV12-3 or TRBV12-4 with TRBJ2-3, with D possibly TRBD2 on 6 matching bases. V dropped 2 bases and J dropped 2 bases, with 11 bases sitting between them. The CDR3 has 15 amino acids. The CDR3 DNA follows: TGTGCCAGCAGTTTACCGACTAGTCCCACAGATACGCAGTATTTT. This gives the protein CASSLPTSPTDTQYF.

The count of this clonotype is one. V gene TRBV11-2 combines with J gene TRBJ2-2, with D unclear. The CDR3 has 12 amino acids. The germline V gene encodes CDR1 SGHAT and CDR2 FQNNGV. Trimming pared 11 bases from V and 4 bases from J, leaving 11 bases between. As DNA, the CDR3 is TGTGCCGGTCAGGAAGTCACCGGGGAGCTGTTTTTT. Protein product: CAGQEVTGELFF.